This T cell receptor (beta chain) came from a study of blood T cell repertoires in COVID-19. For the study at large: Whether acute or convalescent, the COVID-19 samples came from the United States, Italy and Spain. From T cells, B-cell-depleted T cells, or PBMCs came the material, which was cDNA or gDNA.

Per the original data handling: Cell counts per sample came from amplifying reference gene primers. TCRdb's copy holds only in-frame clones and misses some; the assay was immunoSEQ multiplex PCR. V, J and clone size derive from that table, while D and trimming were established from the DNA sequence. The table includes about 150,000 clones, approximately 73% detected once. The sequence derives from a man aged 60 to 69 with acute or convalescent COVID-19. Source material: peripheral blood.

CDR3 sequence: CASSEGTTTDTQYF. DNA of the CDR3: TGCGCCAGCAGTGAAGGGACTACCACAGATACGCAGTATTTT. This chain joins TRBV10-1 and TRBJ2-3; 7 bases are shared with TRBD2. Looked up from germline, CDR1 is WNHNN and CDR2 is SYGVQD (reference sequence). CDR3 length equals 14 residues. V trimming: 3 bases; J trimming: 2 bases; junction bases outside the gene matches: 2.